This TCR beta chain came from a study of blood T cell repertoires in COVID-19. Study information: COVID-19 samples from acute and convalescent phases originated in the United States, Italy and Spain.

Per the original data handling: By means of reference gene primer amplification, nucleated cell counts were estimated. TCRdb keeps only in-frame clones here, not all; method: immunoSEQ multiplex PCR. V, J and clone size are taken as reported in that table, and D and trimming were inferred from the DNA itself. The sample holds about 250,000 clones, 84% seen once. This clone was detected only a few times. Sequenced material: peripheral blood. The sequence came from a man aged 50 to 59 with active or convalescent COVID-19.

In DNA form, the CDR3 reads TGTGCCAGCAGCTTCCTTGGGACAGGGGGCACCGGGGAGCTGTTTTTT. Residues: CASSFLGTGGTGELFF. J is TRBJ2-2 and V is TRBV11-2, with 11 bases matching TRBD1. Looked up from germline, CDR1 is SGHAT and CDR2 is FQNNGV. V trimming: 3 bases; J trimming: 4 bases; junction bases outside the gene matches: 4. The CDR3 is 16 residues long. The full variable domain, its missing parts supplied by reference TRBV11-2 and TRBJ2-2, is EAGVAQSPRYKIIEKRQSVAFWCNPISGHATLYWYQQILGQGPKLLIQFQNNGVVDDSQLPKDRFSAERLKGVDSTLKIQPAKLEDSAVYLCASSFLGTGGTGELFFGEGSRLTVL.